This T cell receptor (beta chain) was captured in a study of shared clonotypes between healthy human individuals. Per the original methods: ImmunoSEQ supplied junction-only sequences lacking quality scores, so filtering was different. Assay used: immunoSEQ multiplex PCR; TCRdb lists only in-frame clones, some missing. From that table come the V and J calls and clone size; the DNA was used to work out D and trimming. Of 900,000 to 1,200,000 clones listed, approximately 80% are singletons. Sequencing was done on a sample of memory CD4+ T cells from PBMCs. Noted subset: CD45RA-negative fraction. The clonotype was recovered from a man aged 18 to 35 in good health. Some clones in this sample may be carry-over from other donors' samples.

The CDR3 is CASSHKGSQPQHF. CDR3 in DNA: TGCGCCAGCAGTCATAAGGGTTCACAGCCCCAGCATTTT. V usage is TRBV23-1 and J usage is TRBJ1-5; D remains unclear. TRBV23-1 has ORF status, its function being uncertain. This CDR3 region has 13 residues. Trimming stripped 3 bases from V and 7 bases from J, with 10 bases between.